The clone carrying this TCR beta chain was detected many times. Its antigen is as yet unknown. Germline lookup yields CDR1 ENHRY and CDR2 SYGVKD. This CDR3 contains 13 residues. V lost 5 bases and J lost 1; bases outside the gene matches: 2. Sequencing targeted expressed TCRB transcripts, as all isolated RNA had been reverse transcribed. The method was immunoSEQ multiplex PCR; TCRdb's version includes in-frame clones alone and lacks a portion of them. The data contain 970,000 or so clones, roughly 16% of them singletons. The sample is drawn from a study of beta chain features in type 1 diabetes. Overall study: All samples combined gave 90 million to 130 million sorted cells for examination.

Study-level points and caveats: Type 1 diabetes patients showed a moderate but significant shortening of TCRB CDR3s in all four CD4+ subsets.

This receptor was identified in a woman aged 18-29 years in good health. The chain recombines TRBV10-3 with TRBJ2-7, with TRBD1 matching over 7 bases. Sequenced input: naive CD4+ T cells from blood. The CDR3 reads CAISWDSSYEQYF. DNA of the CDR3: TGTGCCATCAGTTGGGACAGTTCCTACGAGCAGTACTTC.